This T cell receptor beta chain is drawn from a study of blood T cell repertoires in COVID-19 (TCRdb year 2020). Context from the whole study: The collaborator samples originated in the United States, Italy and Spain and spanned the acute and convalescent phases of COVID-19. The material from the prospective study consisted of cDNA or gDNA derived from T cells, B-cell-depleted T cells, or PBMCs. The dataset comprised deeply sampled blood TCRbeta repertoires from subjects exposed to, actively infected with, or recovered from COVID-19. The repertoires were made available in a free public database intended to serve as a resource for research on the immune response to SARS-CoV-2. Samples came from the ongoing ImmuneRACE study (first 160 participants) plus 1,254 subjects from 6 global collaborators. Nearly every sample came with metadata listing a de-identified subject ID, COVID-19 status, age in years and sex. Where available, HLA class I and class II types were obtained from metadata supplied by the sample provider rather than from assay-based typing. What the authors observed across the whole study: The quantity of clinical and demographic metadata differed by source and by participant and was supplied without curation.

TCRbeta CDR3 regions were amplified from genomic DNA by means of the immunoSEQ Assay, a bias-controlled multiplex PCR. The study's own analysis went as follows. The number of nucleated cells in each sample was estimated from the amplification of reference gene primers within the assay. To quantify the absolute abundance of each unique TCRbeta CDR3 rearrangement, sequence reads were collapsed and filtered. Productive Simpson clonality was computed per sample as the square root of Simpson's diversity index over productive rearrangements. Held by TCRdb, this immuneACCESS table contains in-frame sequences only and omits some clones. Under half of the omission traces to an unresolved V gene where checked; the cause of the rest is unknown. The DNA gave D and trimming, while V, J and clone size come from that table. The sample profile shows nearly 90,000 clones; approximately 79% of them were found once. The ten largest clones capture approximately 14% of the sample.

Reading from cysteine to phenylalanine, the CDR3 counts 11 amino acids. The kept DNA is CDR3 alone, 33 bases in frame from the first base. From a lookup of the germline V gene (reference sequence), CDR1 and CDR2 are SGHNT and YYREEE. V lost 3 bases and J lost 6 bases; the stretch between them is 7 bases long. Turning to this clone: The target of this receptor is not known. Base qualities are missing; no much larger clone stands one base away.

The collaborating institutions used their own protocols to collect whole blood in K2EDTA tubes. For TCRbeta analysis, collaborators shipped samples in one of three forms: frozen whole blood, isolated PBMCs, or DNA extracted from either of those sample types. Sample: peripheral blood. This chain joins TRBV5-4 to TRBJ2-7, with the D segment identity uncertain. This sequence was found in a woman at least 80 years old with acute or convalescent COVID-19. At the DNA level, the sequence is TGTGCCAGCAGCTCCTCGGGCGAGCAGTACTTC. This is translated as CASSSSGEQYF.